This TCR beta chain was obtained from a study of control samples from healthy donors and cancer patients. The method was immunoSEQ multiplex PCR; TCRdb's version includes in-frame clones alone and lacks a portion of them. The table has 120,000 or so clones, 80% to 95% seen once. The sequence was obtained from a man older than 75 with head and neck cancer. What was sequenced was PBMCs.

Here the CDR3 DNA reads TGTGCCAGCTCACCGGGACAGGGGAACGAGCAGTACTTC. It encodes CASSPGQGNEQYF. The chain uses TRBV18 and TRBJ2-7; 10 nucleotides line up with TRBD1. The germline V gene has CDR1 KGHSH and CDR2 LQKENI. With 3 bases clipped from V and 5 bases from J, the junction kept 1 base outside the gene matches. The CDR3 length is 13 residues.